The clone carrying this T cell receptor beta chain was picked up one time. Its antigen remains unidentified. In the PCR, 60 Vbeta and 13 Jbeta primers were used. TCRdb keeps only in-frame clones here, not all; method: immunoSEQ multiplex PCR. The sample holds over 120,000 clones; over 70% are singletons and the top ten take around 4.4%. Germline V gene sequence: CDR1 SGHDN, CDR2 FVKESK. V shed 4 bases and J shed 1 base, with 16 bases lying between them. This CDR3 comprises 16 residues. The data belong to a study of cytomegalovirus exposure and HLA in healthy donors. Study-level results: It was reported in a later analysis that an Asian-associated ancestry cluster showed fewer N-insertions than the 666-donor mean.

The source is a man in his forties in good health and CMV-seronegative. The chain recombines TRBV14 with TRBJ1-1; tentatively, D is TRBD1 (6 bases). The source material was PBMCs. CDR3 nucleotides: TGTGCCAGCAGCCGACTGGTTCTACAGGGGAACACTGAAGCTTTCTTT. Its translation: CASSRLVLQGNTEAFF.